Listed here are 17 T cell receptor beta chains from one sample, sequenced in a study of OX40 agonist ivuxolimab in advanced cancers. Repertoires were generated with immunoSEQ multiplex PCR, while TCRdb's copy carries only in-frame clones and drops some. This table holds approximately 70,000 clones, around 89% found once. The specimen comprised CD4+ or CD8+ T cells sorted from blood, sampled in a trial of the OX40 agonist ivuxolimab. All receptors derive from an adult with an advanced solid tumor such as melanoma, head and neck, liver or kidney cancer.

The chain couples TRBV6-6 to TRBJ2-2, with 7 bases matching TRBD1. The trim removed 8 bases at V and 1 base at J, leaving 7 bases unmatched. Germline-derived CDR1 and CDR2 are MNHNY and SVGAGI (reference sequence). This CDR3 region has 15 residues. CDR3 nucleotides: TGTGCCAGCGAGGGGGCTATCGGGAACACCGGGGAGCTGTTTTTT. This translates into CASEGAIGNTGELFF.

This sequence joins TRBV7-2 and TRBJ2-1; no clear D gene. The CDR3 extends over 13 amino acids. CDR1 is SGHTA, CDR2 FQGNSA, per germline. Trimming took 3 bases from V and 7 from J, leaving 10 bases between them. The CDR3 DNA follows: TGTGCCAGCAGCTTTGTTAGCAGGAATGAGCAGTTCTTC. Protein sequence: CASSFVSRNEQFF.

This clone was observed once. The rearrangement joins TRBV28 to TRBJ1-5; no clear D gene. V gave up 3 bases and J gave up 7 bases, with 16 bases separating them. CDR3 size: 15 residues. Germline values: CDR1 MDHEN, CDR2 SYDVKM. CDR3 protein: CASSFFRTGNQPQHF. The DNA for the CDR3 is TGTGCCAGCAGTTTTTTTAGGACGGGGAACCAGCCCCAGCATTTT.

The CDR3 DNA reads as TGTGCCAGCAGCCCAGGGACCGATAGCACAGATACGCAGTATTTT. It specifies CASSPGTDSTDTQYF. The chain is built from TRBV16 and TRBJ2-3, with D perhaps given as TRBD1 or TRBD2 (5 bases each). This CDR3 contains 15 residues. Trimming stripped 4 bases from V and 0 bases from J, with 11 bases between. Germline V CDR1 and CDR2: KGHSY, FQNENV.

The chain employs TRBV6-5 and TRBJ2-2; maybe TRBD2 (6 bases). Germline CDR1 reads MNHEY; CDR2 reads SVGAGI. V was trimmed by 5 bases and J by 0 bases, leaving 10 bases between them. The CDR3 loop spans 15 amino acids. CDR3 loop: CASSQLAPNTGELFF. CDR3 in DNA: TGTGCCAGCAGTCAACTAGCTCCGAACACCGGGGAGCTGTTTTTT.

The chain links TRBV14 to TRBJ2-5; D ambiguous. Germline CDR1 and CDR2: SGHDN and FVKESK. V was pared by 2 bases and J by 2 bases, with 6 bases between. The CDR3 contains 13 residues. This chain's CDR3 is CASSQNMQETQYF. CDR3 nucleotides: TGTGCCAGCAGCCAAAATATGCAAGAGACCCAGTACTTC.

The CDR3 DNA reads as TGTGCCAGCTCGCCTAGGGCAGACACAATGAACACTGAAGCTTTCTTT. Protein: CASSPRADTMNTEAFF. The V and J genes are TRBV18 and TRBJ1-1, with D hard to call. The germline V and J ends were trimmed by 6 bases and 0 bases, with 17 bases remaining between them. Germline CDR1 reads KGHSH; CDR2 reads LQKENI. This CDR3 comprises 16 residues. The whole variable domain, remainder taken from reference TRBV18 and TRBJ1-1, is NAGVMQNPRHLVRRRGQEARLRCSPMKGHSHVYWYRQLPEEGLKFMVYLQKENIIDESGMPKERFSAEFPKEGPSILRIQQVVRGDSAAYFCASSPRADTMNTEAFFGQGTRLTVV.

In its sample, this clone was seen once. Here the CDR3 reads CASSPRGEETQYF. The DNA of the CDR3 is TGTGCCAGCAGCCCCAGGGGAGAAGAGACCCAGTACTTC. The V call is TRBV6-6, the J call TRBJ2-5; the D gene is possibly TRBD1 (6 bases). Germline V gives CDR1 MNHNY, CDR2 SVGAGI (reference sequence). The CDR3 contains 13 residues. Deletions cut 6 bases from V and 3 bases from J, with 11 bases between.

The V and J genes are TRBV7-9 and TRBJ2-5, with D possibly called TRBD1 or TRBD2 (5 bases each). V lost 5 bases, J lost 5 bases, and 12 bases lay in between. CDR3 length: 13 residues. Germline CDR1 reads SEHNR; CDR2 reads FQNEAQ (reference sequence). This CDR3 is CASSPGLAETQYF. The CDR3 DNA is TGTGCCAGCAGCCCGGGGCTGGCGGAGACCCAGTACTTC.

The CDR3 reads CASSLGSNSPLHF. As DNA, the CDR3 is TGTGCCAGCAGCTTGGGGAGTAATTCACCCCTCCACTTT. The chain combines TRBV5-6 with TRBJ1-6; D unresolved. The CDR3 consists of 13 residues. V lost 0 bases and J 6 bases, leaving 4 bases between the germline ends. Germline V gene sequence: CDR1 SGHDT, CDR2 YYEEEE.

V usage is TRBV30 and J usage is TRBJ1-6, with D maybe TRBD1 (6 bases). Germline assignment: CDR1 GTSNPN and CDR2 SVGIG (reference sequence). Between the trimmed V and J ends, which lost 5 bases and 8 bases, there was a span of 16 bases. CDR3 length: 14 residues. The CDR3 reads CAWESGRGYSPLHF. The DNA of the CDR3 is TGTGCCTGGGAATCAGGGAGGGGGTATTCACCCCTCCACTTT.

The chain links TRBV19 to TRBJ2-7, with 7 nucleotides matching TRBD1. Unmatched junction bases numbered 5, after V lost 3 bases and J lost 3 bases. This CDR3 is built from 14 residues. Germline V gives CDR1 LNHDA, CDR2 SQIVND (reference sequence). In nucleotides, the CDR3 is TGTGCCAGTAGTATGGTAGGGGGCAGCTACGAGCAGTACTTC. Protein product: CASSMVGGSYEQYF.

This chain connects TRBV2 to TRBJ2-1; TRBD2 matches at 7 bases. Germline CDR1 and CDR2: SNHLY and FYNNEI. This CDR3 comprises 14 residues. J lost 7 bases, V lost 0 bases, and 3 bases had no gene match. CDR3 sequence (DNA): TGTGCCAGCAGTGAAGCGTGGGGAGGGAATGAGCAGTTCTTC. Its protein is CASSEAWGGNEQFF.

The chain carries TRBV5-1 and TRBJ2-2; 10 positions agree with TRBD2. This CDR3 has 15 amino acids. Germline V gene lookup returns CDR1 SGHRS and CDR2 YFSETQ. The J segment lost 7 bases and the V segment lost 0 bases, leaving 3 bases of the junction unmatched. CDR3 region: CASSLGLAGVGELFF. The CDR3 bases are TGCGCCAGCAGCTTGGGCCTAGCGGGGGTCGGGGAGCTGTTTTTT.

CDR3 bases: TGTGCCAGCAGTTCACCGGGAACAGGGGATAATACGCAGTATTTT. It is translated as CASSSPGTGDNTQYF. The chain uses TRBV2 and TRBJ2-3, with 7 bases lining up with TRBD1. The CDR3 sequence is 15 residues long. Germline CDR1 reads SNHLY; CDR2 reads FYNNEI. Losses at the gene ends were 5 bases for V and 7 bases for J; bases not matched to a gene: 12.

J is TRBJ2-7 and V is TRBV2, with D perhaps TRBD1 or TRBD2 (6 bases each). The CDR3 spans 13 residues. Germline lookup yields CDR1 SNHLY and CDR2 FYNNEI. Trimming stripped 6 bases from V and 5 bases from J, with 14 bases between. CDR3 DNA: TGTGCCAGCAGACCTACGAGGGGGGACGAGCAGTACTTC. Residues: CASRPTRGDEQYF.

The CDR3: CASSLDGSNQPQHF. CDR3 in DNA: TGTGCCAGCAGTCTCGACGGAAGCAATCAGCCCCAGCATTTT. V gene TRBV6-6 combines with J gene TRBJ1-5, with D uncertain. The CDR3 loop spans 14 amino acids. V was trimmed by 5 bases and J by 1 base, leaving 9 bases between them. CDR1 is MNHNY, CDR2 SVGAGI, per germline (reference sequence).